This T cell receptor (beta chain) was captured by sequencing in a study of a mutant IDH1 vaccine in newly diagnosed glioma. Study-level information: Weeks 1, 3, 5, 7, 11, 15, 19 and 23 were when patients received their eight vaccinations. Among treated patients, approximately 60% were male and 37.5% female, and mean age was approximately 43 years. Prior therapy was radiotherapy, temozolomide, or both; most received both.

On this clone itself: As yet, its antigen is unknown.

Stated time point: week 11, during vaccination. Every single dose of the vaccine, 300 ug of mutant IDH1 20-mer peptide, came with topical imiquimod. New astrocytomas of WHO grade 3 or 4 that were IDH1-mutant and ATRX-lost were found in the donors. V was pared by 6 bases and J by 4 bases, with 13 bases of the junction left unmatched. This CDR3 is built from 16 residues. CDR1 SNHLY and CDR2 FYNNEI come from the germline V gene. Sequencing was performed with immunoSEQ multiplex PCR; in TCRdb, only in-frame clones are kept and a portion is missing. The sample lists around 60,000 clones; over 75% were seen once.

The chain carries TRBV2 and TRBJ2-5, with 8 bases matching TRBD1. The material sequenced was PBMCs, taken from a glioma patient whose treatment included an IDH1 peptide vaccine. The sequence was collected from a man aged 35 to 55 with glioma. DNA for the CDR3: TGTGCCAGCAGACCGGGGATCACCGGACAGGGAGAGACCCAGTACTTC. It is translated as CASRPGITGQGETQYF.